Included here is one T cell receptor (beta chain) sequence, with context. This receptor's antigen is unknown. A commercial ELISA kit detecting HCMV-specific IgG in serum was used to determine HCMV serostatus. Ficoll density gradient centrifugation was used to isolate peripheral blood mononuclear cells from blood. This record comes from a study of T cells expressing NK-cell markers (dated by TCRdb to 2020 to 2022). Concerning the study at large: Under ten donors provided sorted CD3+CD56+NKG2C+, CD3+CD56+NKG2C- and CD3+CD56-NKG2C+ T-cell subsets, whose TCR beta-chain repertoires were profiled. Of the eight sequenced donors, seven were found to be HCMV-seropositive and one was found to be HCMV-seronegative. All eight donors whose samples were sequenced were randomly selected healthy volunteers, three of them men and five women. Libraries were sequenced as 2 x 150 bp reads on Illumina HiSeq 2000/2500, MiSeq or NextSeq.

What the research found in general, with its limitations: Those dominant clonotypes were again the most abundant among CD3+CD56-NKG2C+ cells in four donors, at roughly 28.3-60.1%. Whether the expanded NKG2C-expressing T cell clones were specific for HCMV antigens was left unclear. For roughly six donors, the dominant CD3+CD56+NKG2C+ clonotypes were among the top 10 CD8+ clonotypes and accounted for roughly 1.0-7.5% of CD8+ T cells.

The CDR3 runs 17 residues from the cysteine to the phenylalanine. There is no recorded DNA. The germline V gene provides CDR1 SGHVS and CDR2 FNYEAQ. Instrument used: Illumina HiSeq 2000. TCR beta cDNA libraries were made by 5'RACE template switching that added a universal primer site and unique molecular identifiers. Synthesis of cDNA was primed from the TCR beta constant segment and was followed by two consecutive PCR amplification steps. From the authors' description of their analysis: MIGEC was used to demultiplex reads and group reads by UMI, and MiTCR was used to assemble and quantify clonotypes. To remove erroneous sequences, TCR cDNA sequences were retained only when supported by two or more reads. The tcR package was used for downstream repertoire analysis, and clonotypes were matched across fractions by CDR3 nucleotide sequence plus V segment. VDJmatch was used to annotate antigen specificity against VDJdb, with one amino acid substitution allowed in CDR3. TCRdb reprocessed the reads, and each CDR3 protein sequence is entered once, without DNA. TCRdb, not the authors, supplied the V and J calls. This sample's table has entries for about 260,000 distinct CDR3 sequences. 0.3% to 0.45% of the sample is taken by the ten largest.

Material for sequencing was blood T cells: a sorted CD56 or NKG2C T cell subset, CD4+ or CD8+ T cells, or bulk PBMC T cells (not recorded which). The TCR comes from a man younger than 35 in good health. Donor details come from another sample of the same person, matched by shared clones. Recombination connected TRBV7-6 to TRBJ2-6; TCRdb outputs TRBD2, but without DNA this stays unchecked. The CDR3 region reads CASSLMEGSSGANVLTF.